This T cell receptor beta chain was identified in a study of T-cell reconstitution after alpha-beta-depleted transplantation in children. For TCRbeta, the library was prepared with unique molecular identifiers. TCRdb reanalysed the PCR reads using MiXCR and keeps one entry per CDR3 protein. The sample shows about 340,000 distinct CDR3 sequences, less than 15% of them seen only once. Germline V CDR1 and CDR2: DFQATT, SNEGSKA (reference sequence). V lost 6 bases to trimming and J lost 4 bases, with 12 bases between them. The CDR3 has 12 residues. The V call is TRBV20-1, the J call TRBJ1-2, with D perhaps TRBD1 (6 bases). The material was PBMCs, obtained from the stem cell graft. The source is a human donor who donated a stem cell graft to a child with Fanconi anemia. The CDR3 loop is CSAAQGIYGYTF. Here the CDR3 DNA reads TGCAGTGCCGCGCAGGGGATCTATGGCTACACCTTC.